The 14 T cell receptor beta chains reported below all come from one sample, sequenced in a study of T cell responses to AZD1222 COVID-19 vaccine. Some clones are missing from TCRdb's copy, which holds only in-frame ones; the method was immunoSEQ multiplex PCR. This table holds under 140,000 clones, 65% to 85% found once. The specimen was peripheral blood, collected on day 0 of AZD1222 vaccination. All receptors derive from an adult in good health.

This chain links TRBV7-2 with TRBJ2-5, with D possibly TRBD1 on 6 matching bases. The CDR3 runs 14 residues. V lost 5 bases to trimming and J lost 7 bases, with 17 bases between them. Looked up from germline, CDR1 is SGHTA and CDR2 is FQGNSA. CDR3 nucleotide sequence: TGTGCCAGCAGCCCCGTCCCAGGGGAAGGGACCCAGTACTTC. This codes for CASSPVPGEGTQYF.

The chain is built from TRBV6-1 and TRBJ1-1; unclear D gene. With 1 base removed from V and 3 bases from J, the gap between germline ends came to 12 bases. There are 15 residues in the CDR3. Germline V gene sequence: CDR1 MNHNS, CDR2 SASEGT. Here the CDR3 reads CASSEGVSGYTEAFF. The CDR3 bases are TGTGCCAGCAGTGAAGGTGTCTCCGGCTACACTGAAGCTTTCTTT.

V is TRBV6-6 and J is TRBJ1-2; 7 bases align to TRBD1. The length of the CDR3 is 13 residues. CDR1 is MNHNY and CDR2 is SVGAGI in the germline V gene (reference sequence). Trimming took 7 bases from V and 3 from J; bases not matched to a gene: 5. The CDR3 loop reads CASTLTGYYGYTF. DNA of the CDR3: TGTGCCAGCACCCTGACAGGGTACTATGGCTACACCTTC.

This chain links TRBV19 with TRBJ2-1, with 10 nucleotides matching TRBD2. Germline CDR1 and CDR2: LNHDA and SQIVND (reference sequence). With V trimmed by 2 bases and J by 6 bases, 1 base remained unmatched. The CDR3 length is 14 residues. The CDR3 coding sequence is TGTGCCAGTAGTATACGGACTAGCGGCAATGAGCAGTTCTTC. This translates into CASSIRTSGNEQFF.

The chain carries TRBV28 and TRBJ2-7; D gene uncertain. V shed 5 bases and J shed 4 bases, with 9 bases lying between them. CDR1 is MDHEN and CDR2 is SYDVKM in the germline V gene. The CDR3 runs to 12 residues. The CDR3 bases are TGTGCCAGCAGTCCTCCCTTATACGAGCAGTACTTC. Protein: CASSPPLYEQYF.

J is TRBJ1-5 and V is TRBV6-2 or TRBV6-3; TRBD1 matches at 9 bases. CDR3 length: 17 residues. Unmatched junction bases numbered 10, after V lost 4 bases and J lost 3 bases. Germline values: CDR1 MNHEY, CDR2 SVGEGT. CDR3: CASSSTPGQGSNQPQHF. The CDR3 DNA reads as TGTGCCAGCAGTTCAACACCGGGACAGGGCTCCAATCAGCCCCAGCATTTT.

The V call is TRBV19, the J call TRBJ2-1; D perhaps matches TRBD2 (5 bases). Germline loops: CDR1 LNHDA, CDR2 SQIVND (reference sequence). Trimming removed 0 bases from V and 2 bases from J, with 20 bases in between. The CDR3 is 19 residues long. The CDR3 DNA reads TGTGCCAGTAGTATAGATCCTCCAGGAGACTACGGCCCCTACAATGAGCAGTTCTTC. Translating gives CASSIDPPGDYGPYNEQFF.

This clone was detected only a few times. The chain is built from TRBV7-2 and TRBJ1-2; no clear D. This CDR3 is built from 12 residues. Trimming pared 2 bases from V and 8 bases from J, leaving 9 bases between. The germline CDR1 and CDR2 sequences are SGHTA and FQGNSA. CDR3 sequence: CASSLNRWGYTF. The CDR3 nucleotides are TGTGCCAGCAGCTTAAATAGGTGGGGCTACACCTTC.

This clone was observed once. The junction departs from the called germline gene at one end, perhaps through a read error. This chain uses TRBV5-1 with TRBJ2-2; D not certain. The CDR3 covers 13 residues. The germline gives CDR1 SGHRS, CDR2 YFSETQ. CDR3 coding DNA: TGCGCCAGCAGATTGGCAACGGCCGGGGAGCTGTTTTTT. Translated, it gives CASRLATAGELFF.

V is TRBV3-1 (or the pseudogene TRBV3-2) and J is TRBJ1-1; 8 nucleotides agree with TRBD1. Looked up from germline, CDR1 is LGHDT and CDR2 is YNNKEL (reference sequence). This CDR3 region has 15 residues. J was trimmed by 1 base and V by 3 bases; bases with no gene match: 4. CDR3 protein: CASSHAGTGNTEAFF. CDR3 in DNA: TGTGCCAGCAGCCATGCCGGGACAGGGAACACTGAAGCTTTCTTT.

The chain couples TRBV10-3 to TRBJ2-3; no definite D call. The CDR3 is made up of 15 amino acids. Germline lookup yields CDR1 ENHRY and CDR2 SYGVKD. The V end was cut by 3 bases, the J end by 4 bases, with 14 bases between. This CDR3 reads CAISDTSDRADTQYF. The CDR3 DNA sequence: TGTGCCATCAGTGATACCTCGGACCGGGCAGATACGCAGTATTTT.

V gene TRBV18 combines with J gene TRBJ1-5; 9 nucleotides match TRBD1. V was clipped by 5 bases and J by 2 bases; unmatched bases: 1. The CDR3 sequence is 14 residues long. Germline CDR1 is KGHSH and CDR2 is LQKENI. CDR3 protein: CASSWTGGNQPQHF. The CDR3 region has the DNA TGTGCCAGCTCATGGACAGGGGGCAATCAGCCCCAGCATTTT. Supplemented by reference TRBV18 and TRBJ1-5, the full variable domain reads NAGVMQNPRHLVRRRGQEARLRCSPMKGHSHVYWYRQLPEEGLKFMVYLQKENIIDESGMPKERFSAEFPKEGPSILRIQQVVRGDSAAYFCASSWTGGNQPQHFGDGTRLSIL.

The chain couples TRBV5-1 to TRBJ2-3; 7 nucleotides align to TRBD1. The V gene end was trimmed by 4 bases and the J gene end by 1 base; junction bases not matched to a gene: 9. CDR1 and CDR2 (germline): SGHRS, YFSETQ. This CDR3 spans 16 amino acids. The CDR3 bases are TGCGCCAGCAGCGGGACAGAGCTCCCCGGCACAGATACGCAGTATTTT. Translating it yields CASSGTELPGTDTQYF. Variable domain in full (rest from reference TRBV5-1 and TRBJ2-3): KAGVTQTPRYLIKTRGQQVTLSCSPISGHRSVSWYQQTPGQGLQFLFEYFSETQRNKGNFPGRFSGRQFSNSRSEMNVSTLELGDSALYLCASSGTELPGTDTQYFGPGTRLTVL.

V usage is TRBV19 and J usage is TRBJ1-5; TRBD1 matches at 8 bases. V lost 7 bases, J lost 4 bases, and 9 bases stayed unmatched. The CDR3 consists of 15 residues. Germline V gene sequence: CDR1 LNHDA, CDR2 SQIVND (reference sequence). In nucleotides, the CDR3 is TGTGCCAGTACAAAAGGACAGGGATTGAATCAGCCCCAGCATTTT. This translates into CASTKGQGLNQPQHF. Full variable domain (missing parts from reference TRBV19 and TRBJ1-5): DGGITQSPKYLFRKEGQNVTLSCEQNLNHDAMYWYRQDPGQGLRLIYYSQIVNDFQKGDIAEGYSVSREKKESFPLTVTSAQKNPTAFYLCASTKGQGLNQPQHFGDGTRLSIL.